Below, one T cell receptor (beta chain) is given with its context. In this sample, this clone turned up a few times. No cognate antigen has been identified for it. Because this receptor comes from a mouse, its gene names and germline sequences follow the mouse reference. Coverage ceases 4 residues before the CDR3 finishes, and the germline J gene fills in the end. This sample stems from a study of CD8+ T cells in alopecia areata (dated by TCRdb to between 2018 and 2020). A note on the overall study: Skin from C3H/HeJ donors aged about 6-13 months with spontaneous alopecia was grafted onto female C3H/HeJ recipients aged roughly 6-10 weeks. In both human patients and the C3H/HeJ mouse model, the study applied high-throughput TCRbeta sequencing to look at T cell clonal expansion in alopecia areata. On the human side, TCRbeta sequencing was run on scalp tissue and on sorted CD4+ and CD8+ peripheral blood T cells from healthy controls and from alopecia areata patients with either patchy or totalis/universalis disease. Scalp clonality was compared across normal scalp (n=4), patchy alopecia areata scalp (n=8), and alopecia totalis/universalis scalp (n=8). RNA was extracted with the PAXgene miRNA kit for fixed scalp, the miRNeasy kit for PBMCs, and the RNeasy kit for mouse skin. TCRbeta CDR3 regions were amplified by immunoSEQ multiplex PCR using 35 Vbeta forward and 13 Jbeta reverse primers.

Results the study describes overall, beyond this receptor: TCR sequences shared between patients were less clear than in mice, possibly partly because of HLA diversity in the patient population. Resident alphabeta T cells in normal human skin are also sequenced, complicating scalp TCR repertoire analysis, unlike mouse skin dominated by gammadelta T cells. Higher clonality and more expanded CD8+ clones were observed in lesional scalp than in normal scalp, particularly in alopecia totalis/universalis, a finding suggestive of antigenic drive.

For this chain, trimming is 1 base at the V end and 1 base at the J end, and the number of junction bases without a gene match is 6. The germline V gene specifies GKSSPN as CDR1 and SITVG as CDR2. Taken from cysteine to phenylalanine, the CDR3 has 16 residues. Sequencing covers 36 bases of the CDR3, shown here with the frame starting at base 1. Libraries were made using the immunoSEQ multiplex PCR assay. To provide template for TCR sequencing, every sample had RNA extracted and reverse transcribed into cDNA. First-strand cDNA was synthesized using SuperScript III with a 2:1 mix of oligo-dT and random hexamers. A synthetic immune receptor repertoire was used to measure amplification bias, and any remaining bias was corrected computationally. Sequencing of the libraries was done on Illumina HiSeq using 60 bp reads that spanned the CDR3 and were read from J toward V. Processing in the source paper ran as follows. After raw reads were preprocessed to remove errors, the CDR3 was defined following IMGT conventions as running from the conserved cysteine to phenylalanine. Clonality was computed by normalizing Shannon entropy by log2 of the number of productive unique TCRs and subtracting the result from 1. Whether each scalp clone was CD4 or CD8 was inferred by checking scalp TCRbeta sequences against the CD4 and CD8 repertoires from sorted blood. Sourced from immuneACCESS, this table was stored by TCRdb with only in-frame sequences that have V and J called. A share of the clones is absent; for the studies checked, an unresolved V gene accounts for under half, and the remainder has no known explanation. V, J and clone size reflect that table, while D and trimming were determined from the DNA. This sample shows 270,000 or so clones, and none of them turns up only once. The ten most abundant clones make up 1.2% of the sample.

Pooled mouse cutaneous lymph node cells were stained for CD4, CD8alpha, NKG2D, NKG2ACE and other markers, then sorted on a BD Influx. The specimen sequenced was CD4+ T cells sorted from a lymph node. The V and J segments used are TRBV31 and TRBJ1-1; TRBD1 agrees with 10 junctional bases. This receptor was taken from a C3H/HeJ mouse with alopecia areata. The MHC haplotype found in this strain is H2-k. The CDR3 in this case is CAWSRGQGRVNTEVFF. The CDR3 bases that were read are TGTGCCTGGAGTCGGGGACAGGGGCGGGTGAACACA.